The clone carrying this T cell receptor beta chain was observed a handful of times. Its antigen is not identified. This specimen belongs to a study of OX40 agonist ivuxolimab in advanced cancers. Overall study: Ivuxolimab, which patients received intravenously every 2 weeks, was dosed at 0.01 to 10 mg/kg. The eligibility criteria allowed prior anti-PD-1, anti-PD-L1 or anti-CTLA-4 therapy, and 40% had some. Overall study results and limits: The study found among the lowest clonal expansion in partial responders at 0.1-3.0 mg/kg.

The protocol was immunoSEQ multiplex PCR, while the TCRdb copy is restricted to in-frame clones and leaves out a portion. The sample carries around 29,000 clones, about 86% recorded once. Trimming stripped 5 bases from V and 6 bases from J, with 13 bases between. This CDR3 is built from 13 residues. Germline CDR1 SNHLY, CDR2 FYNNEI. Excluded were patients having autoimmune disease history or systemic immunosuppression. The source of this sequence is an adult with an advanced solid tumor such as melanoma, head and neck, liver or kidney cancer. Source: CD4+ or CD8+ T cells sorted from blood, taken in a trial of the OX40 agonist ivuxolimab. The chain employs TRBV2 and TRBJ1-2, with D possibly matching TRBD1 (5 bases). The CDR3 is CASSSTGDNGYTF. The CDR3 nucleotides are TGTGCCAGCAGTTCCACAGGAGATAATGGCTACACCTTC.